This T cell receptor (beta chain) appears in the sequencing data of a study of CD8 T cells in ankylosing spondylitis. CDR1 is SNHLY, CDR2 FYNNEI, per germline. This CDR3 is built from 15 residues. Between the trimmed V and J ends, which lost 2 bases and 8 bases, there was a span of 15 bases. This clonotype was seen repeatedly, ten times or more. Its cognate antigen is unknown. Whole-study findings and limits: Those disease-linked clones were CD8+; they were also relatively rare in peripheral blood. Reportedly, matched ankylosing spondylitis synovial fluid was significantly enriched for disease-linked clones. A motif in TCR beta, a set of roughly eight highly homologous variants, appeared characteristic of ankylosing spondylitis blood.

Via MiXCR, TCRdb re-called the 5' RACE reads, giving one row per CDR3 protein. The table includes 400,000 to 450,000 distinct CDR3 sequences, approximately 17% detected once. Sequencing used blood, either unsorted or a sorted T cell fraction (not recorded which). The rearrangement joins TRBV2 to TRBJ1-4; the D gene is possibly TRBD1 (5 bases). This sequence originates from a male donor with ankylosing spondylitis. The CDR3 sequence: CASSEFVTSGEKLFF. CDR3 sequence (DNA): TGTGCCAGCAGTGAATTCGTCACCTCAGGGGAAAAACTGTTTTTT.